The 32 T cell receptor beta chains below all came from one sample that was sequenced in a study of T cells in Graves' hyperthyroidism and ophthalmopathy. The investigators amplified TCR beta CDR3 regions from RNA transcripts. HTBI primers drove first-round RT-PCR of the TCR CDR3. From the multiplex PCR reads, TCRdb called clonotypes with MiXCR, one entry per CDR3 protein. This table holds 660,000 or so distinct CDR3 sequences, less than 25% found once. Material for sequencing was blood. These receptors all come from a man aged 25-40 years with Graves' ophthalmopathy.

As concerns this clonotype: This could be a read error, since a much larger clone is one nucleotide away. V is TRBV18 and J is TRBJ2-7; D unclear. Trimming pared 0 bases from V and 6 bases from J, leaving 9 bases between. Germline loops: CDR1 KGHSH, CDR2 LQKENI. The CDR3 runs 13 residues. CDR3 nucleotides: TGTGCCAGCTCACCACCCCAGCCGTGCGAGCAGTACTTC. This codes for CASSPPQPCEQYF.

This clonotype was detected a few times. This chain connects TRBV28 to TRBJ1-5, with TRBD1 matching 7 bases. Unmatched junction bases numbered 5, after V lost 3 bases and J lost 3 bases. The CDR3 extends over 15 amino acids. Looked up from germline, CDR1 is MDHEN and CDR2 is SYDVKM. The CDR3, as DNA: TGTGCCAGCAGTTTCATAGGACAGGACAATCAGCCCCAGCATTTT. It specifies CASSFIGQDNQPQHF.

This clonotype appeared many times. This sequence joins TRBV11-2 and TRBJ2-2; D might be TRBD1 (6 bases). The germline CDR1 and CDR2 sequences are SGHAT and FQNNGV. The CDR3 runs 15 residues. V was trimmed by 1 base and J by 9 bases, leaving 15 bases between them. The CDR3 sequence is CASSLGITGWRELFF. DNA for the CDR3: TGTGCCAGCAGCTTAGGAATAACAGGGTGGCGGGAGCTGTTTTTT.

This clonotype has just a few counts. V usage is TRBV20-1 and J usage is TRBJ1-5; TRBD1 might be the D (5 bases). The V gene lost 2 bases and the J gene lost 11 bases, with 28 bases spanning the gap. CDR1 and CDR2 from the germline V gene are DFQATT and SNEGSKA (reference sequence). This CDR3 comprises 17 residues. The CDR3 sequence is CSARPSSGGGEYRTQHF. The CDR3 DNA is TGCAGTGCTAGACCTTCCAGTGGGGGAGGGGAATATAGGACCCAGCATTTT.

The sample holds many counts of this clonotype. The genes are TRBV28 and TRBJ2-7, with D maybe TRBD2 (6 bases). The CDR3 runs 12 residues. Germline-derived CDR1 and CDR2 are MDHEN and SYDVKM. V dropped 5 bases and J dropped 6 bases, with 11 bases sitting between them. CDR3 bases: TGTGCCAGCAGTGGGACTCCGTTCGAGCAGTACTTC. Its protein product is CASSGTPFEQYF.

V and J are TRBV18 and TRBJ2-5; the match to TRBD1 covers 12 bases. Germline V lookup: CDR1 KGHSH, CDR2 LQKENI. V gave up 2 bases and J gave up 4 bases; unmatched junction bases: 8. The CDR3 is made up of 17 amino acids. Here the CDR3 reads CASSPALGQGARETQYF. The CDR3 nucleotides read TGTGCCAGCTCACCAGCCCTGGGACAGGGGGCGCGAGAGACCCAGTACTTC. Drawing the rest from reference TRBV18 and TRBJ2-5, the complete variable domain is NAGVMQNPRHLVRRRGQEARLRCSPMKGHSHVYWYRQLPEEGLKFMVYLQKENIIDESGMPKERFSAEFPKEGPSILRIQQVVRGDSAAYFCASSPALGQGARETQYFGPGTRLLVL.

The rearrangement uses TRBV20-1 and TRBJ2-7; D possibly corresponds to TRBD1 (5 bases). The CDR3 is made up of 15 amino acids. Germline V lookup: CDR1 DFQATT, CDR2 SNEGSKA (reference sequence). Trimming took 5 bases from V and 3 from J, leaving 20 bases between them. The CDR3: CSAPPTDTIFYEQYF. The DNA for the CDR3 is TGCAGTGCTCCCCCCACGGACACCATCTTCTACGAGCAGTACTTC.

The gene calls are TRBV18 and TRBJ2-2; 7 bases align to TRBD2. The V gene's germline CDR1 is KGHSH and CDR2 LQKENI. This CDR3 is built from 17 residues. V shed 3 bases, J shed 0 bases, and the junction held 7 bases outside the gene matches. Here the CDR3 reads CASSPQLAPANTGELFF. Written as DNA, the CDR3 is TGTGCCAGCTCACCTCAACTAGCGCCCGCGAACACCGGGGAGCTGTTTTTT.

The chain uses TRBV7-2 and TRBJ2-5; TRBD2 agrees at 9 bases. The J segment lost 1 base and the V segment lost 1 base, leaving 7 bases of the junction unmatched. CDR1 and CDR2 from the germline V gene are SGHTA and FQGNSA. The CDR3 spans 17 residues. CDR3 residues: CASSLGVSGSPQETQYF. Here the CDR3 DNA reads TGTGCCAGCAGCTTAGGGGTTAGCGGGAGCCCCCAAGAGACCCAGTACTTC. The full variable domain, rest sourced from reference TRBV7-2 and TRBJ2-5, is GAGVSQSPSNKVTEKGKDVELRCDPISGHTALYWYRQSLGQGLEFLIYFQGNSAPDKSGLPSDRFSAERTGGSVSTLTIQRTQQEDSAVYLCASSLGVSGSPQETQYFGPGTRLLVL.

Only a few counts were recorded for this clonotype. The chain combines TRBV18 with TRBJ1-5, with D tentatively TRBD1 (5 bases). CDR3 length: 14 amino acids. V lost 3 bases and J lost 2, with 8 bases in between. Looked up from germline, CDR1 is KGHSH and CDR2 is LQKENI. The CDR3 here is CASSPGDGNQPQHF. For the CDR3, the DNA is TGTGCCAGCTCACCGGGGGACGGCAATCAGCCCCAGCATTTT.

The gene calls are TRBV2 and TRBJ2-1; TRBD2 is a possible D gene (5 bases). The CDR3 sequence is 14 residues long. Trimming stripped 3 bases from V and 3 bases from J, with 9 bases between. Per germline, CDR1 SNHLY and CDR2 FYNNEI. The chain's CDR3 is CASSDASLYNEQFF. In nucleotides, the CDR3 is TGTGCCAGCAGTGACGCTAGCCTCTACAATGAGCAGTTCTTC.

The chain joins TRBV6-2 or TRBV6-3 to TRBJ2-5; TRBD2 matches 9 bases. The germline gives CDR1 MNHEY, CDR2 SVGEGT. This CDR3 is 18 amino acids long. Trimming removed 3 bases from V and 1 base from J; junction bases left unmatched: 12. Here the CDR3 DNA reads TGTGCCAGCAGTTATAACGGCAGGGCGGGGGGGGGCCAAGAGACCCAGTACTTC. It codes for CASSYNGRAGGGQETQYF.

The chain employs TRBV7-8 and TRBJ2-1; 8 positions match TRBD2. V lost 1 base and J lost 6; bases outside the gene matches: 14. Germline assignment: CDR1 SGHVS and CDR2 FQNEAQ. CDR3 length: 18 residues. CDR3 in amino acids: CASSLVTSGFQKSNEQFF. Here the CDR3 DNA reads TGTGCCAGCAGCTTAGTAACTAGCGGTTTCCAAAAGAGCAATGAGCAGTTCTTC.

V gene TRBV28 combines with J gene TRBJ2-2, with a weak D call TRBD1 (7 bases). Germline V lookup: CDR1 MDHEN, CDR2 SYDVKM. V dropped 7 bases and J dropped 6 bases, with 18 bases sitting between them. The CDR3 is made up of 15 amino acids. The CDR3 loop is CASIEPGGGPGELFF. DNA for the CDR3: TGTGCCAGCATTGAACCAGGAGGGGGCCCCGGGGAGCTGTTTTTT.

This clonotype was found many times. The chain couples TRBV20-1 to TRBJ1-1, with D tentatively TRBD1 (5 bases). The ends were cut back, 3 bases at V and 6 bases at J, with 11 bases in the middle. The CDR3 length is 12 residues. Germline V lookup: CDR1 DFQATT, CDR2 SNEGSKA (reference sequence). The CDR3 reads CSARGEGAEAFF. For the CDR3, the DNA is TGCAGTGCTAGGGGGGAGGGCGCTGAAGCTTTCTTT.

The rearrangement links TRBV28 to TRBJ2-5; 7 bases align to TRBD1. Germline V CDR1 and CDR2: MDHEN, SYDVKM. The CDR3 totals 15 residues. The trim removed 3 bases at V and 1 base at J, leaving 5 bases unmatched. This CDR3 reads CASSFETGLQETQYF. DNA for the CDR3: TGTGCCAGCAGTTTCGAGACAGGGCTCCAAGAGACCCAGTACTTC.

This clonotype was counted many times. The rearrangement joins TRBV11-2 to TRBJ2-5, with a tentative D call TRBD1 (7 bases). V was pared by 4 bases and J by 5 bases, with 17 bases between. This CDR3 has 15 residues. Germline V gene lookup returns CDR1 SGHAT and CDR2 FQNNGV. This CDR3 reads CASSYTTGRRETQYF. In DNA form, the CDR3 reads TGTGCCAGCAGCTATACGACAGGGAGGAGGGAGACCCAGTACTTC.

This rearrangement joins TRBV5-4 to TRBJ2-5, with D possibly matching TRBD1 (5 bases). Germline assignment: CDR1 SGHNT and CDR2 YYREEE (reference sequence). Trimming left V 0 bases short and J 9 bases short, with 12 bases between. The length of the CDR3 is 13 residues. In DNA form, the CDR3 reads TGTGCCAGCAGCTTGGATTACAAAGGGGCCCAGTACTTC. It translates to CASSLDYKGAQYF.

This clonotype has just one count. A single base separates this from a much larger clone, so it may be a read error. The chain employs TRBV11-2 and TRBJ2-1; TRBD2 might be the D (6 bases). CDR1 is SGHAT, CDR2 FQNNGV, per germline. There are 15 residues in the CDR3. The CDR3 nucleotides read TGTGCCAGCAGCTTAGACGGGAGCGCCTACAATGAGCGGTTCTTC. Its protein product is CASSLDGSAYNERFF.

This clonotype is a singleton in its sample. One end of the junction does not line up with germline, which may come from a read error. The rearrangement joins TRBV20-1 to TRBJ2-1; 11 bases align to TRBD2. CDR1 and CDR2 from the germline V gene are DFQATT and SNEGSKA (reference sequence). The CDR3 is 16 residues long. The CDR3 spells CGARGTSGSSYNEQFF. The CDR3, as DNA: TGCGGTGCTAGAGGCACTAGCGGGAGTTCCTACAATGAGCAGTTCTTC.

This clonotype was seen a few times. DNA for the CDR3: TGTGCCAGCATTTCAGGGACTGAAGCTTTCTTT. It codes for CASISGTEAFF. This chain connects TRBV6-1 to TRBJ1-1; a weak D match, TRBD1 (5 bases). CDR1 and CDR2 from the germline V gene are MNHNS and SASEGT. The V end was cut by 7 bases, the J end by 5 bases, with 8 bases between. CDR3 length equals 11 residues.

The gene calls are TRBV20-1 and TRBJ2-1; 10 bases match TRBD2. Germline V lookup: CDR1 DFQATT, CDR2 SNEGSKA (reference sequence). CDR3 length: 16 amino acids. Trimming removed 0 bases from V and 7 bases from J; junction bases left unmatched: 9. The CDR3 region is CSARDPSGRAGNEQFF. DNA of the CDR3: TGCAGTGCTAGAGATCCCAGCGGGAGGGCAGGTAATGAGCAGTTCTTC.

This clonotype was counted a single time. Written as DNA, the CDR3 is TGCAGTGCATCCGGACTAGCGGGAGGGCGGCGGCCGGGTGGGGCCAACGTCCTGACTTTC. As protein: CSASGLAGGRRPGGANVLTF. The rearrangement joins TRBV20-1 to TRBJ2-6; 15 nucleotides align to TRBD2. In germline, CDR1 is DFQATT, CDR2 SNEGSKA (reference sequence). The V segment lost 6 bases and the J segment 3 bases; nucleotides outside the gene matches: 15. The CDR3 is 20 amino acids.

This clonotype was seen a handful of times. V gene TRBV12-3 or TRBV12-4 combines with J gene TRBJ1-5; 9 nucleotides align to TRBD1. The CDR3 is made up of 16 amino acids. V lost 6 bases, J lost 6 bases, and 12 bases stayed unmatched. CDR3 sequence: CASRYTGGQRLQPQHF. CDR3 sequence (DNA): TGTGCCAGCAGGTATACAGGGGGCCAGAGGCTTCAGCCCCAGCATTTT.

The table lists this clonotype with many counts. The chain is built from TRBV28 and TRBJ2-1; tentatively, D is TRBD2 (7 bases). V gave up 6 bases and J gave up 10 bases, with 13 bases separating them. The germline CDR1 and CDR2 sequences are MDHEN and SYDVKM. This CDR3 is built from 12 residues. The CDR3 DNA reads as TGTGCCAGCAGACCGTGGGGGGGCGAGCAGTTCTTC. It specifies CASRPWGGEQFF.

Comments on this clonotype: The missing conserved phenylalanine or tryptophan at the end of this CDR3 makes a read error likely. The chain has TRBV28 and TRBJ1-1; D unclear. The CDR3 covers 12 residues. V shed 3 bases and J shed 1 base, with 3 bases lying between them. In germline, CDR1 is MDHEN, CDR2 SYDVKM. The CDR3 region is CASSLENTEAFL. CDR3 nucleotides: TGTGCCAGCAGTTTGGAGAACACTGAAGCTTTCCTT.

This clonotype was observed at least ten times. J is TRBJ2-7 and V is TRBV5-5; unclear D gene. The CDR3 consists of 13 residues. Germline V gene data show CDR1 as SGHKS and CDR2 as YYEKEE (reference sequence). V was pared by 6 bases and J by 5 bases, with 15 bases between. The CDR3 DNA reads as TGTGCCAGCATCCCGGGTTTGAGCGACGAGCAGTACTTC. Protein sequence: CASIPGLSDEQYF.

Regarding this clonotype: This may arise from a read error, as a much more abundant clone is one base away. This sequence joins TRBV5-1 and TRBJ2-7; the match to TRBD1 covers 10 bases. The CDR3 totals 15 residues. From germline, CDR1 is SGHRS and CDR2 YFSETQ. CDR3 sequence reads: CASSGDRGTSYEQHF. CDR3 DNA sequence: TGCGCCAGCAGTGGGGACAGGGGCACCTCCTACGAGCAGCACTTC. Combining the CDR3 with reference TRBV5-1 and TRBJ2-7 gives the whole variable domain KAGVTQTPRYLIKTRGQQVTLSCSPISGHRSVSWYQQTPGQGLQFLFEYFSETQRNKGNFPGRFSGRQFSNSRSEMNVSTLELGDSALYLCASSGDRGTSYEQHFGPGTRLTVT.

Only a few counts were recorded for this clonotype. This chain uses TRBV5-4 with TRBJ2-1; 7 nucleotides match TRBD2. CDR3 length equals 16 residues. Germline lookup yields CDR1 SGHNT and CDR2 YYREEE (reference sequence). With V trimmed by 4 bases and J by 1 base, 8 bases remained unmatched. Here the CDR3 DNA reads TGTGCCAGCAGCGTTGGGTCTAGCGGATCCTACAATGAGCAGTTCTTC. Protein product: CASSVGSSGSYNEQFF.

This clonotype was picked up many times. The DNA of the CDR3 is TGTGCCTGGAGCTTGCCCTGGGATAGTCAGCCCCAGCATTTT. The encoded protein is CAWSLPWDSQPQHF. The chain couples TRBV30 to TRBJ1-5; unclear D gene. Germline CDR1 GTSNPN, CDR2 SVGIG (reference sequence). CDR3 length: 14 residues. The ends were cut back, 3 bases at V and 6 bases at J, with 15 bases in the middle.

Worth noting for this clonotype: Germline and junction disagree at one end, which may indicate a read error. This chain uses TRBV11-2 with TRBJ1-1; no definite D call. This CDR3 is built from 14 residues. The germline CDR1 and CDR2 sequences are SGHAT and FQNNGV. The CDR3 DNA sequence: TGCGCCAGCAGCCAAGATCCGGGAACGGTTGAAGCTTTCTTT. The encoded protein is CASSQDPGTVEAFF.

The chain is built from TRBV12-3 or TRBV12-4 and TRBJ1-3; no reliable D call. V was pared by 3 bases and J by 0 bases, with 15 bases between. This CDR3 is built from 17 residues. For the CDR3, the DNA is TGTGCCAGCAGTTTTGTGTGGACTGCGGGCTCTGGAAACACCATATATTTT. This gives the protein CASSFVWTAGSGNTIYF.